This T cell receptor beta chain was sequenced during a study of CD8 T cells in ankylosing spondylitis. Findings and caveats of the study: It was reported that disease-linked clones were significantly enriched in matched ankylosing spondylitis synovial fluid. In ankylosing spondylitis blood, a motif of seven or eight highly homologous TCR beta variants appeared characteristic.

Details on this clonotype: The antigen remains unidentified.

Scientists made TCR beta libraries using quantitative 5'-RACE with molecular barcodes. TCRdb analysed the 5' RACE reads with MiXCR anew, one entry per CDR3 protein. The sample lists 700,000 to 1,000,000 distinct CDR3 sequences; about 12% were seen once. Per the germline V gene, CDR1 is MNHEY and CDR2 is SMNVEV (reference sequence). Trimming took off 5 bases at V and 0 bases at J, with 17 bases between the two ends. This CDR3 region has 16 residues. The chain uses TRBV27 and TRBJ2-7; no firm D call. The specimen was blood, either unsorted or a sorted T cell fraction (not recorded which). The source is a male donor with ankylosing spondylitis. The CDR3 loop is CASSPFTVLSSYEQYF. CDR3 in DNA: TGTGCCAGCAGTCCCTTTACTGTCCTTAGCTCCTACGAGCAGTACTTC.